A single sample gave rise to the 20 T cell receptor beta chains below, sequenced in a study of shared clonotypes between healthy human individuals. Assay used: immunoSEQ multiplex PCR; TCRdb lists only in-frame clones, some missing. The profile shows about 470,000 clones, about four fifths of them singletons. Sequencing input: PBMCs. The receptors here all came from a woman aged 40 to 50 in good health. Some clones in this sample may be carry-over from other donors' samples.

This rearrangement joins TRBV28 to TRBJ1-5; possible D gene TRBD1, 5 bases. Trimming took off 3 bases at V and 0 bases at J, with 24 bases between the two ends. Germline V gene data show CDR1 as MDHEN and CDR2 as SYDVKM. This CDR3 contains 20 residues. CDR3 bases: TGTGCCAGCAGTTTCCCCGGGGCAGGTTCGAGCCCCTATAGCAATCAGCCCCAGCATTTT. Protein product: CASSFPGAGSSPYSNQPQHF.

The chain carries TRBV7-3 and TRBJ1-1; TRBD1 aligns across 7 bases. The V gene end was trimmed by 0 bases and the J gene end by 0 bases; junction bases not matched to a gene: 4. This CDR3 spans 16 amino acids. Germline V CDR1 and CDR2: SGHTA, FQGTGA. CDR3 sequence (DNA): TGTGCCAGCAGCTTAACGGCAGGGGGGCTGAACACTGAAGCTTTCTTT. This translates into CASSLTAGGLNTEAFF.

The V call is TRBV5-1, the J call TRBJ2-1, with 9 bases fitting TRBD1. Germline assignment: CDR1 SGHRS and CDR2 YFSETQ. The CDR3 loop spans 14 amino acids. The V and J ends lost 2 bases and 10 bases, in that order; junction bases with no gene match: 7. The CDR3 nucleotides are TGCGCCAGCAGCTTACGACAGGGGGTCGGCGAGCAGTTCTTC. Translation gives CASSLRQGVGEQFF.

The CDR3 region has the DNA TGTGCCAGCAGTTCATCTCAGGGGGGGGCTAACTATGGCTACACCTTC. It is translated as CASSSSQGGANYGYTF. The chain is built from TRBV28 and TRBJ1-2, with TRBD1 matching 7 bases. From germline, CDR1 is MDHEN and CDR2 SYDVKM. This CDR3 has 16 residues. J was trimmed by 0 bases and V by 4 bases; bases with no gene match: 8.

Only one count was recorded for this clone. V and J are TRBV4-3 and TRBJ1-4, with D tentatively TRBD1 (6 bases). CDR1 LGHNA and CDR2 YSLEER come from the germline V gene. The V end was cut by 1 base, the J end by 3 bases, with 15 bases between. This CDR3 comprises 17 residues. The CDR3 loop is CASSQALTGLANEKLFF. In nucleotides, the CDR3 is TGCGCCAGCAGCCAAGCCTTAACAGGGTTGGCTAATGAAAAACTGTTTTTT.

The chain links TRBV27 to TRBJ2-6; no definite D call. V lost 3 bases and J lost 2, with 17 bases in between. CDR1 and CDR2 from the germline V gene are MNHEY and SMNVEV (reference sequence). The CDR3 consists of 18 residues. As DNA, the CDR3 is TGTGCCAGCAGTTTTCTTAGGGCTCGGCTTGCTGGGGCCAACGTCCTGACTTTC. It translates to CASSFLRARLAGANVLTF.

This chain uses TRBV28 with TRBJ2-2; the D is unclear. Per the germline V gene, CDR1 is MDHEN and CDR2 is SYDVKM. V dropped 10 bases and J dropped 3 bases, with 21 bases sitting between them. This CDR3 has 16 amino acids. CDR3: CATVGWQKIDTGELFF. In nucleotides, the CDR3 is TGTGCCACCGTGGGGTGGCAGAAAATAGACACCGGGGAGCTGTTTTTT.

Concerning this clone: This same CDR3 is encoded by further DNA sequences in the sample. This rearrangement joins TRBV9 to TRBJ2-1; tentative D call: TRBD2 (5 bases). The V gene lost 3 bases and the J gene lost 4 bases, with 8 bases spanning the gap. This CDR3 spans 13 amino acids. From germline, CDR1 is SGDLS and CDR2 YYNGEE. CDR3 sequence reads: CASSADSYNEQFF. DNA for the CDR3: TGTGCCAGCAGCGCGGACTCTTACAATGAGCAGTTCTTC.

The chain employs TRBV7-9 and TRBJ2-2; 8 bases are shared with TRBD1. With 6 bases clipped from V and 5 bases from J, the junction kept 5 bases outside the gene matches. The germline gives CDR1 SEHNR, CDR2 FQNEAQ (reference sequence). This CDR3 spans 14 amino acids. CDR3 coding DNA: TGTGCCAGCAGGCCACAGGGGGAAACCGGGGAGCTGTTTTTT. Residues: CASRPQGETGELFF.

The rearrangement uses TRBV28 and TRBJ2-7, with D perhaps given as TRBD1 or TRBD2 (5 bases each). The CDR3 has 13 amino acids. CDR1 is MDHEN, CDR2 SYDVKM, per germline. Trimming pared 7 bases from V and 2 bases from J, leaving 12 bases between. In nucleotides, the CDR3 is TGTGCCAGCAAATCGTCGGGGCCCTACGAGCAGTACTTC. Amino acid sequence: CASKSSGPYEQYF.

This clone was recorded a few times. The genes are TRBV4-3 and TRBJ2-1; 9 nucleotides match TRBD2. The ends lost 6 bases at V and 7 bases at J; junction bases unmatched: 13. Germline values: CDR1 LGHNA, CDR2 YSLEER. The CDR3 covers 16 residues. CDR3: CASSYGLAQVRNEQFF. DNA for the CDR3: TGCGCCAGCAGTTACGGACTAGCGCAGGTACGGAATGAGCAGTTCTTC.

As for this clone: Other nucleotide sequences in the sample specify the same CDR3. J is TRBJ2-1 and V is TRBV7-9; 8 bases align to TRBD2. Looked up from germline, CDR1 is SEHNR and CDR2 is FQNEAQ (reference sequence). The V segment lost 0 bases and the J segment 5 bases; nucleotides outside the gene matches: 0. CDR3 length: 14 residues. The CDR3 loop is CASSLAGRDNEQFF. The CDR3 bases are TGTGCCAGCAGCTTAGCCGGGAGGGACAATGAGCAGTTCTTC.

On this clone: Possible read error: a much larger clone is one base away. The rearrangement joins TRBV4-3 to TRBJ1-1; D ambiguous. The germline V gene encodes CDR1 LGHNA and CDR2 YSLEER. CDR3 size: 14 residues. The V gene lost 4 bases and the J gene lost 4 bases, with 13 bases spanning the gap. CDR3 coding DNA: TGCGCCAGCAGCCGGCACCGCATGAGCACTGAAGCTTTCTTT. As protein: CASSRHRMSTEAFF.

This clone has just one count. This sample also contains other DNA sequences that code for the same CDR3. The chain is built from TRBV9 and TRBJ2-1, with TRBD2 as a possible D gene (5 bases). CDR1 is SGDLS, CDR2 YYNGEE, per germline. Trimming took 2 bases from V and 0 from J, leaving 6 bases between them. This CDR3 contains 14 residues. CDR3 protein: CASSVGDSYNEQFF. DNA of the CDR3: TGTGCCAGCAGCGTGGGAGACTCCTACAATGAGCAGTTCTTC.

The count of this clone is one. The rearrangement links TRBV19 to TRBJ2-5; D is possibly TRBD2 (6 bases). The CDR3 is 16 residues long. Trimming pared 8 bases from V and 5 bases from J, leaving 24 bases between. Germline V gene lookup returns CDR1 LNHDA and CDR2 SQIVND (reference sequence). The CDR3 DNA reads as TGTGCCAGTTCGGATTCCCTGCTGCGGGGATCGGAGACCCAGTACTTC. Its protein is CASSDSLLRGSETQYF.

This clone has just one count. The chain links TRBV6-5 to TRBJ1-1; TRBD1 matches at 7 bases. Germline CDR1 MNHEY, CDR2 SVGAGI. V lost 5 bases and J lost 5; bases outside the gene matches: 11. The CDR3 has 15 residues. CDR3 nucleotide sequence: TGTGCCAGCAGTGGGCCGACAGGGTTTAGGACTGAAGCTTTCTTT. Its protein is CASSGPTGFRTEAFF.

V gene TRBV5-8 combines with J gene TRBJ1-1; 9 bases fit TRBD1. Germline loops: CDR1 SGHTS, CDR2 YDEGEE. CDR3 size: 14 residues. Trimming took 3 bases from V and 7 from J; bases not matched to a gene: 7. This chain's CDR3 is CASSWETGGYEAFF. CDR3 nucleotide sequence: TGTGCCAGCAGCTGGGAGACAGGGGGGTATGAAGCTTTCTTT.

The V gene is TRBV30, the J gene TRBJ2-1; the D is unclear. The CDR3 spans 12 residues. V dropped 2 bases and J dropped 10 bases, with 12 bases sitting between them. From germline, CDR1 is GTSNPN and CDR2 SVGIG (reference sequence). Here the CDR3 reads CAWSPNTPEQFF. In nucleotides, the CDR3 is TGTGCCTGGAGTCCAAATACCCCGGAGCAGTTCTTC.

V gene TRBV18 combines with J gene TRBJ2-3; weak D call: TRBD2 (5 bases). Trimming took 6 bases from V and 2 from J, leaving 9 bases between them. CDR1 and CDR2 from the germline V gene are KGHSH and LQKENI. The CDR3 is 13 amino acids. CDR3 nucleotide sequence: TGTGCCAGCTCTAGCGTGAACACAGATACGCAGTATTTT. It translates to CASSSVNTDTQYF.

A few counts support this clone. V is TRBV7-9 and J is TRBJ2-7; TRBD2 agrees at 7 bases. The junction had 11 bases not matched to a gene; V was cut back by 7 bases and J by 2 bases. Germline V lookup: CDR1 SEHNR, CDR2 FQNEAQ (reference sequence). This CDR3 is built from 15 residues. The DNA for the CDR3 is TGTGCCAGCACTACGATGGGAGGGCCCACCTACGAGCAGTACTTC. Protein sequence: CASTTMGGPTYEQYF.